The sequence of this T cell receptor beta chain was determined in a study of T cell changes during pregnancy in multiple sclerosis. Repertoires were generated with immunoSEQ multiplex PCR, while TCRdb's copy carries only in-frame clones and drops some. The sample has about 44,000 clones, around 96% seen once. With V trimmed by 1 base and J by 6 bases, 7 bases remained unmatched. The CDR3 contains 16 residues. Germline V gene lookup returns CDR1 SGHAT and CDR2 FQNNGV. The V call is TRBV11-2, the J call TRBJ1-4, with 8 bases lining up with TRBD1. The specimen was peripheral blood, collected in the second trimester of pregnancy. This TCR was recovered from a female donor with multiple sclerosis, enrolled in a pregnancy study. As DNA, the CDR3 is TGTGCCAGCAGCTTAGGTCAGGGGGCTTTATATGAAAAACTGTTTTTT. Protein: CASSLGQGALYEKLFF.